This T cell receptor beta chain comes out of a study of blood T cell repertoires in COVID-19. Concerning this clone: This same CDR3 is encoded by further DNA sequences in the sample.

The germline V and J ends were trimmed by 5 bases and 4 bases, with 15 bases remaining between them. The CDR3 runs to 15 residues. Germline CDR1 reads SQVTM; CDR2 reads ANQGSEA. The assay was immunoSEQ multiplex PCR, and TCRdb's table has in-frame clones only and misses some. The sample holds 150,000 to 200,000 clones, about 86% seen once. The sequence derives from a woman of 80 years or more in a cohort sampled during active or convalescent COVID-19. The material sequenced was peripheral blood. This rearrangement joins TRBV29-1 to TRBJ2-6; tentative D call: TRBD1 (5 bases). For the CDR3, the DNA is TGCAGCGTTCATACTACAGGAGTCGGGGCCAACGTCCTGACTTTC. Its translation: CSVHTTGVGANVLTF.